A selection of T cell receptor beta chains follows, all from one sample in a study of metastatic and nonmetastatic thyroid tumors. TCRdb re-analyzed the PCR reads through MiXCR. The sample yields about 15,000 clones, about 35% seen once. Sequencing was carried out using tumor tissue. All receptors come from a female donor with papillary thyroid cancer or a benign thyroid nodule (not recorded which). Some clones in this sample may be carry-over from other donors' samples. CDR3s include the opening cysteine and the closing phenylalanine or tryptophan. The D gene is left open where the match is weak. Not all rows give a size; the values are once, few, many and, for expanded clones, a class.

J: TRBJ2-7; size: few; V: TRBV19; D: -; CDR3: CASSITGFVYEQYF; DNA: TGTGCCAGTAGTATTACGGGGTTTGTCTACGAGCAGTACTTC
J: TRBJ1-1; size: medium-sized; V: TRBV5-1; D: -; CDR3: CASSREMNTEAFF; DNA: TGCGCCAGCAGCCGGGAGATGAACACTGAAGCTTTCTTT
J: TRBJ2-7; size: -; V: TRBV13; D: -; CDR3: CASSLGWFGNEQYF; DNA: TGTGCCAGCAGCTTAGGTTGGTTCGGGAACGAGCAGTACTTC
J: TRBJ1-1; size: -; V: TRBV5-1; D: TRBD1; CDR3: CASSPWTGGLGTEAFF; DNA: TGCGCCAGCAGCCCCTGGACAGGGGGCCTTGGCACTGAAGCTTTCTTT
J: TRBJ2-2; size: -; V: TRBV11-3; D: TRBD1; CDR3: CASSSLDRDWTGELFF; DNA: TGTGCCAGCAGCTCCCTAGACAGGGATTGGACCGGGGAGCTGTTTTTT
J: TRBJ2-3; size: few; V: TRBV6-1; D: TRBD2; CDR3: CASSEAPSGNTDTQYF; DNA: TGTGCCAGCAGTGAAGCCCCTAGCGGGAACACAGATACGCAGTATTTT
J: TRBJ2-7; size: -; V: TRBV28; D: -; CDR3: CATSGDPSYEQYF; DNA: TGTGCCACCTCTGGGGACCCGTCCTACGAGCAGTACTTC
J: TRBJ1-3; size: once; V: TRBV5-1; D: -; CDR3: CASTPGEFSGNTIYF; DNA: TGCGCCAGCACCCCGGGCGAATTCTCTGGAAACACCATATATTTT
J: TRBJ2-1; size: -; V: TRBV11-2; D: TRBD2; CDR3: CASSLDLSGSGKQFF; DNA: TGTGCCAGCAGCTTAGATTTGAGTGGTAGCGGGAAGCAGTTCTTC
J: TRBJ2-3; size: many; V: TRBV19; D: -; CDR3: CASSPKGTDTQYF; DNA: TGTGCCAGTAGTCCCAAAGGCACAGATACGCAGTATTTT
J: TRBJ1-1; size: -; V: TRBV11-2; D: -; CDR3: CASSLSPNTEAFF; DNA: TGTGCCAGCAGCTTATCCCCGAACACTGAAGCTTTCTTT
J: TRBJ1-1; size: many; V: TRBV29-1; D: -; CDR3: CSVEGGTEAFF; DNA: TGCAGCGTTGAGGGGGGCACTGAAGCTTTCTTT
J: TRBJ2-3; size: many; V: TRBV7-3; D: TRBD1; CDR3: CASSSTGGLSSTDTQYF; DNA: TGTGCCAGCAGCTCTACAGGGGGACTTTCTAGCACAGATACGCAGTATTTT
J: TRBJ1-5; size: -; V: TRBV30; D: TRBD1; CDR3: CAWGQGAGQPQHF; DNA: TGTGCCTGGGGACAGGGGGCGGGTCAGCCCCAGCATTTT
J: TRBJ2-3; size: medium-sized; V: TRBV20-1; D: TRBD2; CDR3: CSARRLASVTDTQYF; DNA: TGCAGTGCCCGCCGACTAGCGTCTGTCACAGATACGCAGTATTTT
J: TRBJ2-7; size: -; V: TRBV11-3; D: TRBD2; CDR3: CASSLGRGASYEQYF; DNA: TGTGCCAGCAGCTTAGGGCGGGGGGCCTCCTACGAGCAGTACTTC
J: TRBJ2-5; size: many; V: TRBV7-2; D: -; CDR3: CASSLGYQETQYF; DNA: TGTGCCAGCAGCTTAGGATACCAAGAGACCCAGTACTTC
J: TRBJ2-3; size: medium-sized; V: TRBV7-3; D: -; CDR3: CASSLTGIPTDTQYF; DNA: TGTGCCAGCAGCTTAACCGGGATCCCCACAGATACGCAGTATTTT
J: TRBJ2-7; size: few; V: TRBV6-1; D: TRBD2; CDR3: CASSQRGGSYEQYF; DNA: TGTGCCAGCAGTCAACGGGGGGGTTCCTACGAGCAGTACTTC
J: TRBJ1-6; size: medium-sized; V: TRBV5-1; D: TRBD1; CDR3: CASSQDRGGNSPLHF; DNA: TGCGCCAGCAGCCAGGACAGGGGTGGGAATTCACCCCTCCACTTT
J: TRBJ2-7; size: medium-sized; V: TRBV6-1; D: TRBD2; CDR3: CASSAPGLVYEQYF; DNA: TGTGCCAGCAGTGCCCCGGGACTAGTCTACGAGCAGTACTTC
J: TRBJ1-3; size: medium-sized; V: TRBV6-1; D: -; CDR3: CASRGPTETIYF; DNA: TGTGCCAGCAGGGGTCCCACTGAGACCATATATTTT
J: TRBJ1-4; size: medium-sized; V: TRBV20-1; D: -; CDR3: CSARIPTNEKLFF; DNA: TGCAGTGCCAGGATACCAACTAATGAAAAACTGTTTTTT
J: TRBJ1-2; size: medium-sized; V: TRBV7-9; D: TRBD1; CDR3: CASSSDPPGGPNGYTF; DNA: TGTGCCAGCAGCTCAGATCCACCAGGGGGCCCAAATGGCTACACCTTC
J: TRBJ2-7; size: once; V: TRBV3-1; D: TRBD2; CDR3: CASSLGTSGSYEQYF; DNA: TGTGCCAGCAGCCTAGGGACTAGCGGGTCCTACGAGCAGTACTTC
J: TRBJ1-2; size: once; V: TRBV9; D: -; CDR3: CASSAQDGANYGYTF; DNA: TGTGCCAGCAGCGCGCAGGACGGAGCAAACTATGGCTACACCTTC
J: TRBJ1-3; size: many; V: TRBV3-1; D: TRBD1; CDR3: CASSWGQGRNTIYF; DNA: TGTGCCAGCAGCTGGGGACAGGGGAGGAACACCATATATTTT
J: TRBJ2-3; size: medium-sized; V: TRBV2; D: -; CDR3: CASSEDGGARGTQYF; DNA: TGTGCCAGCAGTGAAGACGGGGGTGCTAGGGGTACGCAGTATTTT
J: TRBJ1-2; size: -; V: TRBV30; D: -; CDR3: CAWSVERRYGYTF; DNA: TGTGCCTGGAGTGTTGAACGGCGATATGGCTACACCTTC
J: TRBJ2-7; size: -; V: TRBV20-1; D: TRBD2; CDR3: CSAPRTSGSSYEQYF; DNA: TGCAGTGCTCCTCGGACTAGCGGAAGCTCCTACGAGCAGTACTTC
J: TRBJ2-1; size: -; V: TRBV11-2; D: -; CDR3: CASSLSQVEQFF; DNA: TGTGCCAGCAGCTTATCGCAGGTCGAGCAGTTCTTC
J: TRBJ2-5; size: -; V: TRBV30; D: TRBD2; CDR3: CAWSVAGGSKTQYF; DNA: TGTGCCTGGAGTGTTGCGGGAGGCTCTAAAACCCAGTACTTC
J: TRBJ1-6; size: medium-sized; V: TRBV6-1; D: -; CDR3: CASSEGPWNYNSPLHF; DNA: TGTGCCAGCAGTGAGGGTCCGTGGAACTATAATTCACCCCTCCACTTT
J: TRBJ2-7; size: few; V: TRBV28; D: -; CDR3: CASRPRVGEQYF; DNA: TGTGCCAGCAGGCCTAGGGTGGGCGAGCAGTACTTC
J: TRBJ2-5; size: medium-sized; V: TRBV5-1; D: TRBD2; CDR3: CASSLFVAGVQETQYF; DNA: TGCGCCAGCAGCTTGTTTGTAGCGGGAGTACAAGAGACCCAGTACTTC
J: TRBJ1-3; size: -; V: TRBV19; D: -; CDR3: CASRGQNSGNTIYF; DNA: TGTGCCAGTAGAGGACAGAACTCTGGAAACACCATATATTTT
J: TRBJ2-1; size: many; V: TRBV9; D: -; CDR3: CASSIGGGGASRQFF; DNA: TGTGCCAGCAGCATTGGAGGGGGGGGCGCGAGTCGGCAGTTCTTC
J: TRBJ1-2; size: -; V: TRBV28; D: TRBD1; CDR3: CASSSGTGPPHPYGYTF; DNA: TGTGCCAGCAGTTCAGGGACAGGTCCACCTCACCCCTATGGCTACACCTTC
J: TRBJ2-2; size: -; V: TRBV5-1; D: TRBD2; CDR3: CASSRLGAGGMNTGELFF; DNA: TGCGCCAGCAGCCGGCTCGGGGCGGGAGGTATGAACACCGGGGAGCTGTTTTTT
J: TRBJ1-2; size: medium-sized; V: TRBV9; D: TRBD1; CDR3: CASSPSTGIGGYTF; DNA: TGTGCCAGCAGCCCCTCGACAGGGATAGGCGGCTACACCTTC
J: TRBJ1-5; size: -; V: TRBV13; D: TRBD1; CDR3: CASRIASGTGDSPYSNKPQHF; DNA: TGTGCCAGCCGCATAGCCTCCGGTACAGGGGATTCCCCTTATAGCAATAAGCCCCAGCATTTT
J: TRBJ2-2; size: few; V: TRBV12-3/TRBV12-4; D: -; CDR3: CASRGRGAGELFF; DNA: TGTGCCAGCAGGGGCAGGGGGGCCGGGGAGCTGTTTTTT
J: TRBJ2-7; size: few; V: TRBV19; D: -; CDR3: CASRKTRDTLYEQYF; DNA: TGTGCCAGTCGGAAGACCCGGGACACCCTCTACGAGCAGTACTTC
J: TRBJ2-1; size: few; V: TRBV6-6; D: -; CDR3: CASSYSTRDLSSYNEQFF; DNA: TGTGCCAGCAGTTACTCGACCCGGGATCTGAGCTCCTACAATGAGCAGTTCTTC
J: TRBJ2-7; size: -; V: TRBV6-1; D: -; CDR3: CASRPPGLKDEQYF; DNA: TGTGCCAGCAGACCTCCGGGCCTAAAGGACGAGCAGTACTTC
J: TRBJ2-1; size: many; V: TRBV19; D: -; CDR3: CASSPGTTFRFF; DNA: TGTGCCAGTAGCCCCGGGACCACTTTCCGGTTCTTC
J: TRBJ2-7; size: -; V: TRBV9; D: TRBD1; CDR3: CASSVGGQGYEQYF; DNA: TGTGCCAGCAGCGTAGGAGGACAGGGTTACGAGCAGTACTTC
J: TRBJ1-2; size: medium-sized; V: TRBV6-5; D: -; CDR3: CASSYDNSGTYTF; DNA: TGTGCCAGCAGTTACGACAATTCAGGGACCTACACCTTC
J: TRBJ2-4; size: many; V: TRBV12-5; D: -; CDR3: CASGEQGFAADIQYF; DNA: TGTGCTAGTGGTGAGCAGGGGTTCGCGGCGGACATTCAGTACTTC
J: TRBJ2-5; size: many; V: TRBV15; D: -; CDR3: CATSRDLGSGETQYF; DNA: TGTGCCACCAGCAGAGATCTGGGTTCGGGTGAGACCCAGTACTTC
J: TRBJ2-7; size: once; V: TRBV30; D: -; CDR3: CAWSMASRYEQYF; DNA: TGTGCCTGGAGTATGGCTAGCCGGTACGAGCAGTACTTC
J: TRBJ2-7; size: few; V: TRBV6-2/TRBV6-3; D: -; CDR3: CTSSYYLGVNSYEQYF; DNA: TGTACCAGCAGTTACTACTTGGGGGTTAACTCCTACGAGCAGTACTTC
J: TRBJ1-2; size: -; V: TRBV12-3/TRBV12-4; D: -; CDR3: CASSSRHGYTF; DNA: TGTGCCAGCAGTTCCCGCCATGGCTACACCTTC
J: TRBJ2-1; size: medium-sized; V: TRBV2; D: -; CDR3: CASSVIRAPEQFF; DNA: TGTGCCAGCAGTGTTATCAGGGCTCCTGAGCAGTTCTTC
J: TRBJ2-3; size: -; V: TRBV6-1; D: -; CDR3: CASSERFADTTDTQYF; DNA: TGTGCCAGCAGTGAACGGTTTGCAGATACCACAGATACGCAGTATTTT
J: TRBJ1-1; size: many; V: TRBV4-1; D: -; CDR3: CASSQESWQNTEAFF; DNA: TGCGCCAGCAGCCAAGAGAGTTGGCAAAACACTGAAGCTTTCTTT